Below, one T cell receptor beta chain is given with its context. Data came from immunoSEQ multiplex PCR; TCRdb stores just in-frame clones and leaves some out. This table has some 87,000 clones, about 93% appearing once. This CDR3 is built from 14 residues. Germline lookup yields CDR1 MDHEN and CDR2 SYDVKM. J was trimmed by 5 bases and V by 6 bases; bases with no gene match: 3. This sample was included in a study of OX40 agonist ivuxolimab in advanced cancers. Looking at the study overall: As their treatment, patients were administered ivuxolimab, an agonistic anti-OX40 (CD134) antibody. Patients got intravenous ivuxolimab at 0.01 to 10 mg/kg every 2 weeks.

Exclusion applied to patients with autoimmune disease history or systemic immunosuppression. This specimen was CD4+ or CD8+ T cells sorted from blood, taken in a trial of the OX40 agonist ivuxolimab. This receptor was obtained from an adult with an advanced solid tumor such as melanoma, head and neck, liver or kidney cancer. This chain connects TRBV28 to TRBJ2-2; 10 bases are shared with TRBD2. CDR3 region: CASRGTSETGELFF. The CDR3 nucleotides read TGTGCCAGCAGGGGGACTAGCGAGACCGGGGAGCTGTTTTTT.